What follows are 20 T cell receptor beta chains derived from one specimen sequenced in a study of T-cell reconstitution after alpha-beta-depleted transplantation in children (dated by TCRdb to 2016 to 2018). The time point label corresponds to: day 60 (about 2 months) after transplantation. The treatment or condition label, read with the paper, signifies: allogeneic hematopoietic cell transplantation with graft depleted of TCRalphabeta T cells and CD19 B cells. Receptors were amplified or captured by PCR. Sequencing used an Illumina HiSeq 2500. TCR library preparation used molecular barcoding, with unique molecular identifiers applied to normalize quantification of the TCRbeta repertoire. TCRdb passed the public sequencing reads through fastp at Q25 and MiXCR, retaining productive beta sequences. Each CDR3 protein gets just one entry, which takes the most common genes and DNA from the rows behind it. In this sample the table shows about 4,000 distinct CDR3 sequences, over 20% of which occur a single time. Together, the top ten hold 58% of the sample.

The material sequenced was PBMCs, mostly from graft donor cells, taken 60 days after TCRalphabeta/CD19-depleted stem cell transplant. These receptors were obtained from a boy under three years old who had a stem cell transplant for acute myeloid leukemia, so the T cells may come from the graft donor.

This clonotype was observed at least ten times. The V call is TRBV12-5, the J call TRBJ1-2; possible D gene TRBD1, 6 bases. Trimming took off 6 bases at V and 0 bases at J, with 8 bases between the two ends. In germline, CDR1 is LGHNT, CDR2 FRNRAP. The CDR3 sequence is 13 residues long. The CDR3 DNA is TGTGCTAGTGGCAGGGGCGCTAACTATGGCTACACCTTC. Its translation is CASGRGANYGYTF.

This clonotype is labeled medium-sized. This rearrangement joins TRBV12-3 or TRBV12-4 to TRBJ1-4; the D gene is possibly TRBD1 (6 bases). The CDR3 length is 13 residues. V gave up 7 bases and J gave up 8 bases, with 14 bases separating them. The CDR3 coding sequence is TGTGCCAGCAAGGTACAGGGTCGGGAAAAACTGTTTTTT. It yields the protein CASKVQGREKLFF.

This clonotype was seen at least ten times. The rearrangement joins TRBV6-5 to TRBJ2-3; no firm D call. The CDR3 totals 14 residues. Germline CDR1 reads MNHEY; CDR2 reads SVGAGI. V lost 4 bases to trimming and J lost 5 bases, with 13 bases between them. CDR3 coding DNA: TGTGCCAGCAGTTCGCGGCCAAAGGGAGATACGCAGTATTTT. It yields the protein CASSSRPKGDTQYF.

This clonotype was picked up many times. The rearrangement links TRBV14 to TRBJ2-3; D is unresolved. CDR1 is SGHDN, CDR2 FVKESK, per germline. Trimming pared 5 bases from V and 2 bases from J, leaving 11 bases between. This CDR3 comprises 14 residues. This CDR3 reads CASSSQPFTDTQYF. The CDR3 nucleotides read TGTGCCAGCAGCTCCCAACCTTTCACAGATACGCAGTATTTT.

This clonotype showed up many times. A read error may be the cause here, since a much bigger clone is one base away. V is TRBV7-9 and J is TRBJ2-7, with 9 bases matching TRBD1. The CDR3 consists of 14 residues. Trimming at V came to 4 bases and at J to 6 bases, leaving 7 bases not matched to a gene. Germline V gene data show CDR1 as SEHNR and CDR2 as FQNEAQ (reference sequence). Here the CDR3 reads CASSSPDRGGEQYV. The CDR3 bases are TGTGCCAGCAGCTCCCCCGACAGGGGGGGCGAGCAGTACGTC.

Within the sample, this clonotype is medium-sized (0.01 to 0.1%). The chain recombines TRBV12-3 or TRBV12-4 with TRBJ2-5; no definite D call. The CDR3 covers 12 residues. The V gene lost 1 base and the J gene lost 5 bases, with 5 bases spanning the gap. Here the CDR3 reads CASSLGSETQYF. The DNA for the CDR3 is TGTGCCAGCAGTTTAGGGTCCGAGACCCAGTACTTC.

This clonotype came up a few times. The genes are TRBV30 and TRBJ2-1; 8 bases align to TRBD2. V lost 0 bases to trimming and J lost 6 bases; unmatched junction nucleotides: 4. Germline V gene lookup returns CDR1 GTSNPN and CDR2 SVGIG (reference sequence). The CDR3 spans 14 residues. Here the CDR3 DNA reads TGTGCCTGGAGTGTAGGGGGGACTAGCAATGAGCAGTTCTTC. This codes for CAWSVGGTSNEQFF.

This clonotype showed up many times. This chain connects TRBV13 to TRBJ2-5, with a tentative D call TRBD1 (5 bases). CDR3 size: 14 residues. CDR1 is PRHDT and CDR2 is FYEKMQ in the germline V gene (reference sequence). V lost 2 bases to trimming and J lost 4 bases, with 11 bases between them. The CDR3 spells CASSLSGSRETQYF. CDR3 DNA: TGTGCCAGCAGCTTATCAGGGTCCCGAGAGACCCAGTACTTC. Filled out from reference TRBV13 and TRBJ2-5, the complete variable domain reads AAGVIQSPRHLIKEKRETATLKCYPIPRHDTVYWYQQGPGQDPQFLISFYEKMQSDKGSIPDRFSAQQFSDYHSELNMSSLELGDSALYFCASSLSGSRETQYFGPGTRLLVL.

This clonotype was detected ten times or more. This chain links TRBV29-1 with TRBJ1-1; tentative D call: TRBD1 (6 bases). The CDR3 runs to 14 residues. Trimming took 7 bases from V and 0 from J, leaving 15 bases between them. Germline assignment: CDR1 SQVTM and CDR2 ANQGSEA. This CDR3 reads CSAKGESVNTEAFF. The CDR3 nucleotides are TGCAGCGCCAAGGGGGAATCCGTGAACACTGAAGCTTTCTTT.

This clonotype was picked up many times. The rearrangement joins TRBV7-8 to TRBJ2-1; tentative D call: TRBD1 (6 bases). Between the trimmed V and J ends, which lost 1 base and 4 bases, there was a span of 14 bases. In germline, CDR1 is SGHVS, CDR2 FQNEAQ. This CDR3 is 16 amino acids long. The CDR3 nucleotides read TGTGCCAGCAGCTTAGTGGAGTGGGGGCGTTACAATGAGCAGTTCTTC. Protein product: CASSLVEWGRYNEQFF.

Only a few counts were recorded for this clonotype. The chain carries TRBV12-3 or TRBV12-4 and TRBJ2-2, with 7 bases identical to TRBD1. The trim removed 0 bases at V and 10 bases at J, leaving 2 bases unmatched. This CDR3 has 13 amino acids. The CDR3 DNA follows: TGTGCCAGCAGTTTAGCAGGGGGCGCGGAGCTGTTTTTT. Translated: CASSLAGGAELFF.

There are many counts of this clonotype. This chain uses TRBV3-1 with TRBJ2-2; 14 positions match TRBD2. V lost 5 bases and J lost 5; bases outside the gene matches: 10. Germline lookup yields CDR1 LGHDT and CDR2 YNNKEL (reference sequence). This CDR3 comprises 18 residues. The CDR3 loop is CASSERLAGGLGTGELFF. The CDR3 nucleotides read TGTGCCAGCAGCGAAAGACTAGCGGGGGGGCTTGGAACCGGGGAGCTGTTTTTT.

This clonotype was picked up many times. The gene calls are TRBV7-9 and TRBJ1-2; unclear D gene. Germline CDR1 and CDR2: SEHNR and FQNEAQ (reference sequence). Deletions cut 4 bases from V and 8 bases from J, with 35 bases between. There are 20 residues in the CDR3. Here the CDR3 reads CASSSQTYGWTDSHLRGYTF. CDR3 DNA: TGTGCCAGCAGCTCCCAGACGTACGGTTGGACGGATTCCCACTTACGGGGCTACACCTTC. Complete variable domain (other parts from reference TRBV7-9 and TRBJ1-2): DTGVSQNPRHKITKRGQNVTFRCDPISEHNRLYWYRQTLGQGPEFLTYFQNEAQLEKSRLLSDRFSAERPKGSFSTLEIQRTEQGDSAMYLCASSSQTYGWTDSHLRGYTFGSGTRLTVV.

The V gene is TRBV12-3 or TRBV12-4, the J gene TRBJ2-2, with D unclear. CDR3 size: 13 residues. The V gene lost 6 bases and the J gene lost 1 base, with 6 bases spanning the gap. As DNA, the CDR3 is TGTGCCAGCAGGGGGTTGAACACCGGGGAGCTGTTTTTT. It yields the protein CASRGLNTGELFF.

This clonotype was recorded at least ten times. The V call is TRBV20-1, the J call TRBJ2-7; 9 bases line up with TRBD2. CDR1 DFQATT and CDR2 SNEGSKA come from the germline V gene (reference sequence). The CDR3 sequence is 13 residues long. With 5 bases clipped from V and 2 bases from J, the junction kept 4 bases outside the gene matches. The CDR3 sequence is CSAFSGSPYEQYF. CDR3 bases: TGCAGTGCTTTTAGCGGGAGTCCCTACGAGCAGTACTTC.

This clonotype was detected ten times or more. The chain recombines TRBV3-1 with TRBJ2-5; 8 bases are shared with TRBD2. This CDR3 is built from 13 residues. V shed 3 bases, J shed 5 bases, and the junction held 2 bases outside the gene matches. Germline CDR1 is LGHDT and CDR2 is YNNKEL (reference sequence). The CDR3 reads CASSHGGGETQYF. Here the CDR3 DNA reads TGTGCCAGCAGCCACGGGGGGGGCGAGACCCAGTACTTC.

The sample holds many counts of this clonotype. This chain uses TRBV20-1 with TRBJ1-6; D unclear. Between the trimmed V and J ends, which lost 1 base and 7 bases, there was a span of 11 bases. The CDR3 is made up of 14 amino acids. The germline gives CDR1 DFQATT, CDR2 SNEGSKA (reference sequence). The CDR3 spells CSARVREMNSPLHF. CDR3 coding DNA: TGCAGTGCTAGAGTACGGGAAATGAATTCACCCCTCCACTTT.

This clonotype was observed at least ten times. This chain joins TRBV20-1 and TRBJ2-4, with TRBD1 as a possible D gene (6 bases). Trimming removed 3 bases at V and 13 bases at J, with 19 bases between. From germline, CDR1 is DFQATT and CDR2 SNEGSKA (reference sequence). The CDR3 runs 13 residues. CDR3 coding DNA: TGCAGTGCTAGTCTCCGGGGCCATGGGGGCCAGTACTTC. Its protein is CSASLRGHGGQYF.

At least ten counts were recorded for this clonotype. The chain recombines TRBV19 with TRBJ1-2; D uncertain. The CDR3 runs 16 residues. CDR1 is LNHDA and CDR2 is SQIVND in the germline V gene (reference sequence). Trimming took off 1 base at V and 8 bases at J, with 20 bases between the two ends. CDR3 in DNA: TGTGCCAGTAGTATAGGAGAAGGACTACTAGCCGGAGGCTACACCTTC. Translation gives CASSIGEGLLAGGYTF. The whole variable domain, filled in from reference TRBV19 and TRBJ1-2, reads DGGITQSPKYLFRKEGQNVTLSCEQNLNHDAMYWYRQDPGQGLRLIYYSQIVNDFQKGDIAEGYSVSREKKESFPLTVTSAQKNPTAFYLCASSIGEGLLAGGYTFGSGTRLTVV.

The gene calls are TRBV4-2 and TRBJ1-6; tentatively, D is TRBD1 (5 bases). The CDR3 is 12 amino acids. Trimming took 4 bases from V and 15 from J, leaving 13 bases between them. CDR1 is LGHNA, CDR2 YNFKEQ, per germline. For the CDR3, the DNA is TGTGCCAGCAGCCCGGGACGGCTCAGCCTCCACTTT. Protein: CASSPGRLSLHF.